The count of the clone carrying this T cell receptor beta chain is one. The antigen is undetermined. In germline, CDR1 is SEHNR, CDR2 FQNEAQ (reference sequence). This CDR3 is built from 13 residues. V was pared by 0 bases and J by 7 bases, with 7 bases between. Profiled with immunoSEQ multiplex PCR; TCRdb holds only in-frame clones, not every one. The sample consists of roughly 76,000 clones, roughly 91% of them appearing once. This entry belongs to a study of OX40 agonist ivuxolimab in advanced cancers. Study-level points and caveats: Circulating CD4+ and CD8+ T cells showed clonal expansion by week 6 at 0.1 to 3.0 mg/kg.

Peripheral blood came from all dose cohorts at three timepoints. The chain carries TRBV7-9 and TRBJ2-1; maybe TRBD2 (5 bases). This TCR came from an adult with an advanced solid tumor such as melanoma, head and neck, liver or kidney cancer. Sequenced material: CD4+ or CD8+ T cells sorted from blood, taken in a trial of the OX40 agonist ivuxolimab. CDR3 region: CASSLAQRNEQFF. CDR3 nucleotides: TGTGCCAGCAGCTTAGCCCAGCGGAATGAGCAGTTCTTC.